This entry lists 29 T cell receptor beta chains sequenced from one sample in a study of vaccination and CD4 T cells after COVID-19. The treatment: approximately 11-day PBMC culture with coronavirus spike peptide pools or control peptides (ViraFEST assay). These receptors are not linked to any known antigen. CD4+ T cells that had been cultured provided DNA sequenced with the Oncomine TCR Beta short-read assay. TCRdb itself ran the PCR reads through MiXCR, one entry per CDR3 protein. The sample includes under 15,000 distinct CDR3 sequences, 30% to 45% of them seen just once. The specimen sequenced was cultured CD4+ T cells from blood. All receptors derive from a human donor with COVID-19.

The chain carries TRBV12-3 or TRBV12-4 and TRBJ2-2, with 11 bases that match TRBD2. With 2 bases clipped from V and 0 bases from J, the junction kept 5 bases outside the gene matches. The length of the CDR3 is 18 residues. DNA for the CDR3: TGTGCCAGCAGTTTACGGCTAGCGGGGGGCGCGAACACCGGGGAGCTGTTTTTT. This gives the protein CASSLRLAGGANTGELFF.

Only a few counts were recorded for this clonotype. Here the CDR3 DNA reads TGTGCCAGCATCAATACAGGACAGGGAGGTTATGGCTACACCTTC. Translation gives CASINTGQGGYGYTF. This chain uses TRBV7-9 with TRBJ1-2, with 8 bases aligning to TRBD1. Germline V gene data show CDR1 as SEHNR and CDR2 as FQNEAQ (reference sequence). CDR3 length equals 15 residues. V lost 7 bases and J lost 5; bases outside the gene matches: 12.

The chain uses TRBV20-1 and TRBJ2-7; 7 bases are shared with TRBD1. J was trimmed by 0 bases and V by 5 bases; bases with no gene match: 7. Germline V lookup: CDR1 DFQATT, CDR2 SNEGSKA (reference sequence). CDR3 length: 14 residues. The DNA of the CDR3 is TGCAGTGCTGGATCTACAGGGGCCTCCTACGAGCAGTACTTC. Its protein is CSAGSTGASYEQYF.

In this sample, this clonotype turned up a few times. The chain uses TRBV19 and TRBJ1-1; 9 bases align to TRBD1. V was pared by 6 bases and J by 4 bases, with 12 bases of the junction left unmatched. This CDR3 has 16 amino acids. Germline CDR1 is LNHDA and CDR2 is SQIVND (reference sequence). The CDR3, as DNA: TGTGCCAGTAGCTCACCAAGGGACAGGGATCTCACTGAAGCTTTCTTT. It encodes CASSSPRDRDLTEAFF.

This chain links TRBV15 with TRBJ1-2, with D unclear. The CDR3 sequence is 14 residues long. Germline CDR1 LNHNV, CDR2 YYDKDF (reference sequence). Trimming stripped 0 bases from V and 8 bases from J, with 13 bases between. Here the CDR3 reads CATSRELSSGGYTF. The CDR3, as DNA: TGTGCCACCAGCAGAGAACTGTCGAGCGGCGGCTACACCTTC.

This clonotype appeared a few times. This chain joins TRBV7-2 and TRBJ1-5; the D gene is possibly TRBD1 (5 bases). Trimming stripped 2 bases from V and 5 bases from J, with 10 bases between. The CDR3 loop spans 14 amino acids. CDR1 and CDR2 (germline): SGHTA, FQGNSA. The CDR3 DNA reads TGTGCCAGCAGCTTACTAGGGGTGGATCAGCCCCAGCATTTT. Translated: CASSLLGVDQPQHF.

J is TRBJ1-2 and V is TRBV6-5; 7 bases align to TRBD1. CDR3 length: 15 residues. Germline CDR1 MNHEY, CDR2 SVGAGI. The trim removed 2 bases at V and 3 bases at J, leaving 6 bases unmatched. This chain's CDR3 is CASSYTGDRDYGYTF. In DNA form, the CDR3 reads TGTGCCAGCAGTTACACGGGGGACAGAGACTATGGCTACACCTTC.

This clonotype was seen only a few times. This sequence joins TRBV6-5 and TRBJ1-2, with D maybe TRBD1 (6 bases). This CDR3 has 15 amino acids. Trimming shortened V by 4 bases and J by 0 bases, and 12 bases separated the two germline ends. Germline loops: CDR1 MNHEY, CDR2 SVGAGI. The CDR3 spells CASSSRGHTNYGYTF. The CDR3 bases are TGTGCCAGCAGTTCCAGGGGTCACACTAACTATGGCTACACCTTC.

V gene TRBV2 combines with J gene TRBJ2-7, with D perhaps matching TRBD1 (6 bases). Germline CDR1 and CDR2: SNHLY and FYNNEI. Trimming removed 6 bases at V and 7 bases at J, with 13 bases between. The CDR3 is made up of 12 amino acids. DNA of the CDR3: TGTGCCAGCAGGGGGGCACAAAGGGAGCAGTACTTC. Residues: CASRGAQREQYF.

The V and J genes are TRBV19 and TRBJ1-1; the D gene is possibly TRBD1 (5 bases). The CDR3 consists of 14 residues. The V end lost 3 bases, the J end lost 5 bases, and 13 bases lay between the germline ends. Germline CDR1 reads LNHDA; CDR2 reads SQIVND (reference sequence). CDR3 DNA sequence: TGTGCCAGTAGTATCGGGACCAAGGCTACTGAAGCTTTCTTT. Translating it yields CASSIGTKATEAFF.

This clonotype was counted once. This chain connects TRBV11-3 to TRBJ2-2; 7 bases map to TRBD1. CDR1 is SGHNT, CDR2 YENEEA, per germline. The CDR3 is 15 amino acids. V lost 3 bases to trimming and J lost 5 bases; unmatched junction nucleotides: 6. CDR3 in DNA: TGTGCCAGCAGCTTCGGGACAGCTATAACCGGGGAGCTGTTTTTT. This encodes CASSFGTAITGELFF.

The chain has TRBV6-1 and TRBJ1-5, with a tentative D call TRBD1 (5 bases). This CDR3 is 16 amino acids long. Germline CDR1 MNHNS, CDR2 SASEGT. V lost 6 bases and J lost 4, with 19 bases in between. In DNA form, the CDR3 reads TGTGCCAGCAGCCCCGGTTATAGGGGAGGAAATCAGCCCCAGCATTTT. Protein: CASSPGYRGGNQPQHF.

V usage is TRBV6-1 and J usage is TRBJ2-7, with D perhaps matching TRBD2 (7 bases). Germline V gene lookup returns CDR1 MNHNS and CDR2 SASEGT. CDR3 size: 16 residues. The V gene lost 1 base and the J gene lost 0 bases, with 13 bases spanning the gap. The CDR3 here is CASSEEGGFSSYEQYF. For the CDR3, the DNA is TGTGCCAGCAGTGAAGAGGGGGGGTTCAGCTCCTACGAGCAGTACTTC.

V and J are TRBV28 and TRBJ1-2; D is perhaps TRBD1 (5 bases). There are 16 residues in the CDR3. Germline CDR1 reads MDHEN; CDR2 reads SYDVKM. The germline V and J ends were trimmed by 7 bases and 7 bases, with 25 bases remaining between them. Here the CDR3 reads CASKIPGAPSRAGYTF. The CDR3, as DNA: TGTGCCAGCAAAATACCCGGGGCCCCGAGTAGGGCTGGCTACACCTTC.

This clonotype was counted a few times. V and J are TRBV10-3 and TRBJ1-3, with no clear D. There are 14 residues in the CDR3. V was clipped by 7 bases and J by 2 bases, with 12 bases between them. The germline CDR1 and CDR2 sequences are ENHRY and SYGVKD. The CDR3 region has the DNA TGTGCCATCACCCCTAGCGGGGCTGGAAACACCATATATTTT. This sequence encodes CAITPSGAGNTIYF.

This clonotype was recorded a few times. This chain uses TRBV11-2 with TRBJ1-2; 8 nucleotides match TRBD1. Germline V CDR1 and CDR2: SGHAT, FQNNGV. CDR3 size: 13 residues. J lost 6 bases, V lost 3 bases, and 3 bases had no gene match. In nucleotides, the CDR3 is TGTGCCAGCAGCTTGGACAGGGAACATGGCTACACCTTC. Translation gives CASSLDREHGYTF.

This clonotype was seen only a few times. The V gene is TRBV5-1, the J gene TRBJ1-5, with D possibly being TRBD1 (6 bases). V was shortened by 3 bases and J by 2 bases, with 12 bases between the two germline ends. The germline gives CDR1 SGHRS, CDR2 YFSETQ. The CDR3 extends over 15 amino acids. This CDR3 reads CASSSGGPGNQPQHF. DNA for the CDR3: TGCGCCAGCAGCTCGGGGGGCCCGGGCAATCAGCCCCAGCATTTT.

The chain recombines TRBV5-4 with TRBJ1-2; TRBD1 aligns across 8 bases. CDR3 length: 16 residues. The germline CDR1 and CDR2 sequences are SGHNT and YYREEE (reference sequence). V was clipped by 3 bases and J by 6 bases; unmatched bases: 13. This chain's CDR3 is CASSSGGGQGEHGYTF. The CDR3, as DNA: TGTGCCAGCAGCTCCGGGGGAGGACAGGGTGAGCATGGCTACACCTTC.

This chain joins TRBV27 and TRBJ2-7, with D uncertain. Germline assignment: CDR1 MNHEY and CDR2 SMNVEV (reference sequence). V was shortened by 3 bases and J by 3 bases, with 15 bases between the two germline ends. The CDR3 loop spans 15 amino acids. The CDR3 DNA is TGTGCCAGCAGTTTGTCAGAGACTCCAATCTACGAGCAGTACTTC. The encoded protein is CASSLSETPIYEQYF.

The V gene is TRBV28, the J gene TRBJ1-6; possible D gene TRBD1, 5 bases. The V gene lost 5 bases and the J gene lost 0 bases, with 14 bases spanning the gap. Germline lookup yields CDR1 MDHEN and CDR2 SYDVKM. The CDR3 has 17 residues. CDR3 region: CASSEGRSSSYNSPLHF. CDR3 DNA: TGTGCCAGCAGTGAGGGACGGTCGAGCTCCTATAATTCACCCCTCCACTTT.

This chain links TRBV5-1 with TRBJ2-5, with 10 nucleotides matching TRBD2. Trimming removed 6 bases from V and 2 bases from J; junction bases left unmatched: 7. Germline assignment: CDR1 SGHRS and CDR2 YFSETQ. The CDR3 sequence is 15 residues long. The DNA for the CDR3 is TGCGCCAGCAAGTTAACTAGCGGGGATCAAGAGACCCAGTACTTC. Translating it yields CASKLTSGDQETQYF.

This clonotype was picked up a small number of times. V is TRBV6-4 and J is TRBJ1-6; D uncertain. The V and J ends lost 3 bases and 7 bases respectively, with 13 bases between them. The germline V gene encodes CDR1 MRHNA and CDR2 SNTAGT. The CDR3 consists of 15 residues. CDR3 in amino acids: CASSESWDRNSPLHF. Here the CDR3 DNA reads TGTGCCAGCAGTGAATCGTGGGATCGGAATTCACCCCTCCACTTT.

The chain employs TRBV20-1 and TRBJ1-1; 8 bases are shared with TRBD1. The germline CDR1 and CDR2 sequences are DFQATT and SNEGSKA (reference sequence). J was trimmed by 1 base and V by 2 bases; bases with no gene match: 9. The CDR3 extends over 16 amino acids. The CDR3 DNA reads TGCAGTGCTAGACCGAGGACAGGGCATGCGAACACTGAAGCTTTCTTT. Its protein product is CSARPRTGHANTEAFF.

A few counts support this clonotype. This chain connects TRBV6-2 or TRBV6-3 to TRBJ1-3; D uncertain. Germline V gives CDR1 MNHEY, CDR2 SVGEGT. The CDR3 is 12 residues long. Trimming pared 2 bases from V and 4 bases from J, leaving 3 bases between. CDR3 protein: CASSYPGNTIYF. CDR3 sequence (DNA): TGTGCCAGCAGTTACCCGGGAAACACCATATATTTT.

This clonotype was seen a single time. The chain combines TRBV28 with TRBJ2-3; TRBD1 might be the D (6 bases). The CDR3 spans 15 residues. Germline values: CDR1 MDHEN, CDR2 SYDVKM. The V gene lost 5 bases and the J gene lost 0 bases, with 12 bases spanning the gap. The CDR3 region has the DNA TGTGCCAGCAGTCTCACAGGGTTGAGCACAGATACGCAGTATTTT. Translated: CASSLTGLSTDTQYF.

The chain joins TRBV6-1 to TRBJ1-5; 11 bases are a match to TRBD1. The germline CDR1 and CDR2 sequences are MNHNS and SASEGT. The CDR3 length is 12 residues. J lost 16 bases, V lost 6 bases, and 8 bases had no gene match. The CDR3 DNA follows: TGTGCCAGCAGCTTGGACAGGGGGCGACAACATTTT. Translation gives CASSLDRGRQHF.

This clonotype was picked up a small number of times. This chain uses TRBV20-1 with TRBJ2-1; 7 nucleotides line up with TRBD2. With V trimmed by 1 base and J by 9 bases, 9 bases remained unmatched. Germline CDR1 and CDR2: DFQATT and SNEGSKA (reference sequence). The CDR3 contains 14 residues. The CDR3 DNA follows: TGCAGTGCTAGAGTGGCTAGCGGTTCGAGTGAGCAGTTCTTC. It translates to CSARVASGSSEQFF.

This chain links TRBV6-1 with TRBJ2-2; D is ambiguous. V was shortened by 2 bases and J by 1 base, with 17 bases between the two germline ends. Looked up from germline, CDR1 is MNHNS and CDR2 is SASEGT. CDR3 length equals 18 residues. CDR3 loop: CASSETRSWTKNTGELFF. CDR3 bases: TGTGCCAGCAGTGAAACCCGATCATGGACCAAGAACACCGGGGAGCTGTTTTTT.

This clonotype was detected only a few times. This chain links TRBV6-2 or TRBV6-3 with TRBJ2-1, with 14 nucleotides matching TRBD2. V gave up 6 bases and J gave up 8 bases; unmatched junction bases: 3. This CDR3 is 14 amino acids long. Germline V CDR1 and CDR2: MNHEY, SVGEGT. DNA for the CDR3: TGTGCCAGCAGCCGGACTAGCGGGGGGTATGAGCAGTTCTTC. Encoded protein: CASSRTSGGYEQFF.